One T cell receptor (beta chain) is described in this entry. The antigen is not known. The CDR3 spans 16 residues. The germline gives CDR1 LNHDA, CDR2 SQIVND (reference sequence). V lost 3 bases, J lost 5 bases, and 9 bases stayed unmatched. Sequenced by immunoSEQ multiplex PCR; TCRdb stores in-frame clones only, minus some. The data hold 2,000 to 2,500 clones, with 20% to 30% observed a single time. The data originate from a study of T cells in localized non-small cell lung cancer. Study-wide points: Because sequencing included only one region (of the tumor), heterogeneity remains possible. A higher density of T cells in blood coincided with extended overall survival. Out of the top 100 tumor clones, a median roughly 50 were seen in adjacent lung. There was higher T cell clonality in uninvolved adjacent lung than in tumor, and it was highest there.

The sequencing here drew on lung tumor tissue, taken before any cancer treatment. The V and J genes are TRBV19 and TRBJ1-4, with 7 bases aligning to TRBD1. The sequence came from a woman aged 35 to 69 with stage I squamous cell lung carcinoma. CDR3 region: CASSISLATGNEKLFF. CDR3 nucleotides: TGTGCCAGTAGTATTAGCTTGGCGACAGGGAATGAAAAACTGTTTTTT.